The 7 T cell receptor beta chains reported below all come from one sample, sequenced in a study of identical twins. TCRdb processed the 5' RACE reads anew with MiXCR; each CDR3 protein has one entry. The table lists approximately 680,000 distinct CDR3 sequences, just over 7% of them singletons. The data were also submitted as part of a second study, on yellow fever vaccine responses in identical twins.

Sequenced input: PBMCs. The receptors derive from a young woman in good health.

The genes are TRBV6-4 and TRBJ2-3; no definite D call. The CDR3 runs 16 residues. Trimming removed 0 bases from V and 0 bases from J, with 10 bases in between. Germline V CDR1 and CDR2: MRHNA, SNTAGT. The CDR3 spells CASSDSRRSSTDTQYF. The CDR3 bases are TGTGCCAGCAGTGACTCGCGAAGATCTAGCACAGATACGCAGTATTTT.

This clonotype was recorded at least ten times. This chain uses TRBV18 with TRBJ2-1, with 15 bases identical to TRBD2. This CDR3 contains 14 residues. Germline trimming cut 7 bases from V and 7 bases from J; bases unmatched to any gene: 2. The V gene's germline CDR1 is KGHSH and CDR2 LQKENI. CDR3: CASFGTSGGNEQFF. CDR3 nucleotide sequence: TGTGCCAGCTTCGGGACTAGCGGGGGGAATGAGCAGTTCTTC.

The CDR3 region has the DNA TGTGCCAGCAGTTTTGGGGTTCGCGACACTGAAGCTTTCTTT. Its translation is CASSFGVRDTEAFF. The chain recombines TRBV6-2 or TRBV6-3 with TRBJ1-1; D gene ambiguous. CDR1 is MNHEY and CDR2 is SVGEGT in the germline V gene. The ends were cut back, 4 bases at V and 3 bases at J, with 12 bases in the middle. The CDR3 is 14 residues long.

This clonotype occurred many times. The chain carries TRBV3-1 and TRBJ1-1; no reliable D call. The CDR3 contains 14 residues. The germline gives CDR1 LGHDT, CDR2 YNNKEL (reference sequence). The ends were cut back, 0 bases at V and 4 bases at J, with 9 bases in the middle. The CDR3 DNA sequence: TGTGCCAGCAGCCAAGATAGGTTGCTCACTGAAGCTTTCTTT. It yields the protein CASSQDRLLTEAFF. Full variable domain (remainder filled in from reference TRBV3-1 and TRBJ1-1): DTAVSQTPKYLVTQMGNDKSIKCEQNLGHDTMYWYKQDSKKFLKIMFSYNNKELIINETVPNRFSPKSPDKAHLNLHINSLELGDSAVYFCASSQDRLLTEAFFGQGTRLTVV.

The chain has TRBV20-1 and TRBJ2-3; 7 nucleotides line up with TRBD2. Germline V gives CDR1 DFQATT, CDR2 SNEGSKA (reference sequence). V shed 2 bases, J shed 4 bases, and the junction held 12 bases outside the gene matches. This CDR3 is built from 16 residues. CDR3 amino acids: CSARSPLAGSADTQYF. CDR3 coding DNA: TGCAGTGCTAGAAGCCCCTTAGCGGGTTCGGCAGATACGCAGTATTTT.

Many counts were recorded for this clonotype. J is TRBJ2-3 and V is TRBV7-2, with TRBD2 as a possible D gene (6 bases). Germline CDR1 and CDR2: SGHTA and FQGNSA. Trimming removed 0 bases from V and 0 bases from J, with 7 bases in between. The CDR3 sequence is 15 residues long. The CDR3 coding sequence is TGTGCCAGCAGCTTAGCAGGACTAAGCACAGATACGCAGTATTTT. Its protein is CASSLAGLSTDTQYF.

The chain carries TRBV20-1 and TRBJ2-7; the match to TRBD1 covers 7 bases. Germline values: CDR1 DFQATT, CDR2 SNEGSKA (reference sequence). The V segment lost 3 bases and the J segment 2 bases; nucleotides outside the gene matches: 7. The CDR3 consists of 14 residues. The CDR3 coding sequence is TGCAGTGCTAGCACAGGGGTCCCTCCCTACGAGCAGTACTTC. Protein: CSASTGVPPYEQYF.